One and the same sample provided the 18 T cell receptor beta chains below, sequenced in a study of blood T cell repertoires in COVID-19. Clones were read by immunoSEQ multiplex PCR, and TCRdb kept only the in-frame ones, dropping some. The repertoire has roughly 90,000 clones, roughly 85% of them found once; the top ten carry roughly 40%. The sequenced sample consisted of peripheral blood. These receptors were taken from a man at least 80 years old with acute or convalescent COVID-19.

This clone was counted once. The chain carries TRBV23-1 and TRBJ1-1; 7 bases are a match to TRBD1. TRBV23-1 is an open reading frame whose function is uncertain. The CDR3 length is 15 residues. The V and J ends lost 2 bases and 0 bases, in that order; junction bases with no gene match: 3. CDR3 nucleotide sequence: TGCGCCAGCAGTCAAGAAACAGGGGTGAACACTGAAGCTTTCTTT. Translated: CASSQETGVNTEAFF.

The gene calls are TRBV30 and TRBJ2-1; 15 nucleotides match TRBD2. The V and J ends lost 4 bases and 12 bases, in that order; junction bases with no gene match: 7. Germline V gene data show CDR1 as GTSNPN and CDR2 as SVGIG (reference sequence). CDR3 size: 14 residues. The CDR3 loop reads CAWNGLAGGGTQFF. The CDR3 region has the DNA TGTGCCTGGAATGGACTAGCGGGAGGGGGGACGCAGTTCTTC.

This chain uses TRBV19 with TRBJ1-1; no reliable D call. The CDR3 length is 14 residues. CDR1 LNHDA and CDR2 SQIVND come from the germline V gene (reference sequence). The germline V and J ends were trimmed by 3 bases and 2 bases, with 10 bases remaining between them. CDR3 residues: CASSMVGRNTEAFF. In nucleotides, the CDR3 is TGTGCCAGTAGTATGGTTGGCAGAAACACTGAAGCTTTCTTT. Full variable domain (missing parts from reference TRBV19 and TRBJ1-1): DGGITQSPKYLFRKEGQNVTLSCEQNLNHDAMYWYRQDPGQGLRLIYYSQIVNDFQKGDIAEGYSVSREKKESFPLTVTSAQKNPTAFYLCASSMVGRNTEAFFGQGTRLTVV.

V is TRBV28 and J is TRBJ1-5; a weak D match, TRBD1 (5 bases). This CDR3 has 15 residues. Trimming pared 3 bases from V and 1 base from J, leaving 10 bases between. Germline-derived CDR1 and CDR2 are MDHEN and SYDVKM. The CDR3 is CASSFSGGSNQPQHF. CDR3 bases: TGTGCCAGCAGTTTTTCGGGGGGAAGCAATCAGCCCCAGCATTTT.

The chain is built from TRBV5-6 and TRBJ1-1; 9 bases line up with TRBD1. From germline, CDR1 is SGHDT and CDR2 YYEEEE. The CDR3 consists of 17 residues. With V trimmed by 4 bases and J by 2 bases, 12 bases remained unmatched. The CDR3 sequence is CASSPQGRQGVNTEAFF. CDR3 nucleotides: TGTGCCAGCAGCCCCCAAGGTCGACAGGGGGTAAACACTGAAGCTTTCTTT.

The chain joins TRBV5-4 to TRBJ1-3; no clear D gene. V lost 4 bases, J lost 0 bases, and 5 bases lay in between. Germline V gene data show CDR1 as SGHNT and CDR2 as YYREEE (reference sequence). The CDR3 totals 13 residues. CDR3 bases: TGTGCCAGCAGCCCCTACTCTGGAAACACCATATATTTT. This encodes CASSPYSGNTIYF.

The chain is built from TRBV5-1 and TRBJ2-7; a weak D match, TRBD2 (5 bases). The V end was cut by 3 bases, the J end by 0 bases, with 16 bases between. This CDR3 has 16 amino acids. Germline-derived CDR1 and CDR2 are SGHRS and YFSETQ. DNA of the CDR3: TGCGCCAGCAGCTACACCACTGGGAGAAGCTCCTACGAGCAGTACTTC. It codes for CASSYTTGRSSYEQYF.

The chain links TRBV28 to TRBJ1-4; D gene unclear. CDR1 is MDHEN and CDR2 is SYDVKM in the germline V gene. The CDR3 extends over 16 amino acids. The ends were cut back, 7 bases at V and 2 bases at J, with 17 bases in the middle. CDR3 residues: CASKPMSVRTNEKLFF. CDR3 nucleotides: TGTGCCAGCAAACCTATGTCGGTGAGGACTAATGAAAAACTGTTTTTT.

The CDR3 coding sequence is TGCGCCAGCAGCCCTGGAGTGCCGAACACTGAAGCTTTCTTT. This encodes CASSPGVPNTEAFF. The chain joins TRBV5-1 to TRBJ1-1; no firm D call. V gave up 4 bases and J gave up 1 base, with 11 bases separating them. CDR1 SGHRS and CDR2 YFSETQ come from the germline V gene. CDR3 size: 14 residues.

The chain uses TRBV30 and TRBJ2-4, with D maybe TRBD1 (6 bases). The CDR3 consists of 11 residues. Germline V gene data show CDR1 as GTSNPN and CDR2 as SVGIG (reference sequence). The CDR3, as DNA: TGTGTACTCCAAGAGGGGGACATTCAGTACTTC. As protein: CVLQEGDIQYF.

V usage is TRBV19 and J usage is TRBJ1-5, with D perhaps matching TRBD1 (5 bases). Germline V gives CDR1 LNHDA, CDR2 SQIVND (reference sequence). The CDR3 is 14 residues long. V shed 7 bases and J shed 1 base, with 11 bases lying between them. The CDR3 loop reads CASTKGASNQPQHF. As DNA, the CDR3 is TGTGCCAGTACCAAAGGGGCAAGCAATCAGCCCCAGCATTTT. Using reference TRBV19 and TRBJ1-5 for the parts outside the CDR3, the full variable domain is DGGITQSPKYLFRKEGQNVTLSCEQNLNHDAMYWYRQDPGQGLRLIYYSQIVNDFQKGDIAEGYSVSREKKESFPLTVTSAQKNPTAFYLCASTKGASNQPQHFGDGTRLSIL.

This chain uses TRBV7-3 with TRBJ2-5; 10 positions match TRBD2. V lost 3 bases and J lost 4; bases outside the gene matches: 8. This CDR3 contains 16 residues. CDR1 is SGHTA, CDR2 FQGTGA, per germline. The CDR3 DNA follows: TGTGCCAGCAGCTTGGGCAGCGGGAGGGGTGGAGAGACCCAGTACTTC. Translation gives CASSLGSGRGGETQYF.

CDR3 DNA: TGTGCCAGCAGGGGGGGACCCTACAATGAGCAGTTCTTC. This codes for CASRGGPYNEQFF. J is TRBJ2-1 and V is TRBV27; a weak D match, TRBD2 (6 bases). The V gene lost 6 bases and the J gene lost 2 bases, with 8 bases spanning the gap. CDR3 length equals 13 residues. Germline CDR1 MNHEY, CDR2 SMNVEV (reference sequence).

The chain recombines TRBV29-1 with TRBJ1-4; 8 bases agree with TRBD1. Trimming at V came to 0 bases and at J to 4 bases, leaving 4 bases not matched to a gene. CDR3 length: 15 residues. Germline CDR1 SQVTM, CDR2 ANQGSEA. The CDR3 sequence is CSVEDRDRSNEKLFF. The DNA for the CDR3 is TGCAGCGTTGAAGATCGGGACAGGAGTAATGAAAAACTGTTTTTT.

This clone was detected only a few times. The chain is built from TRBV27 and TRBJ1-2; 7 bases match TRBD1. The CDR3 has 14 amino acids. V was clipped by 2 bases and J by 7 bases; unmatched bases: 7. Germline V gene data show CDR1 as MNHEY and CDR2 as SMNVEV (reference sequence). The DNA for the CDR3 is TGTGCCAGCAGTTTAAACGGCAGGGGGATTGGCTACACCTTC. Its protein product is CASSLNGRGIGYTF.

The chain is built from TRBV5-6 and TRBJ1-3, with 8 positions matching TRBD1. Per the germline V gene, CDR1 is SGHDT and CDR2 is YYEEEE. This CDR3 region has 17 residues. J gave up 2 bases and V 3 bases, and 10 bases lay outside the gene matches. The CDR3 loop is CASSSLRGRPTGNTIYF. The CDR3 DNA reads TGTGCCAGCAGCTCTCTCAGGGGGCGTCCCACTGGAAACACCATATATTTT.

In nucleotides, the CDR3 is TGCGCCAGCAGCTTGGACGGGGCCGGGGAGCTGTTTTTT. Encoded protein: CASSLDGAGELFF. The V gene is TRBV5-1, the J gene TRBJ2-2, with a weak D call TRBD2 (5 bases). The germline V gene encodes CDR1 SGHRS and CDR2 YFSETQ. Trimming shortened V by 0 bases and J by 6 bases, and 6 bases separated the two germline ends. The CDR3 consists of 13 residues.

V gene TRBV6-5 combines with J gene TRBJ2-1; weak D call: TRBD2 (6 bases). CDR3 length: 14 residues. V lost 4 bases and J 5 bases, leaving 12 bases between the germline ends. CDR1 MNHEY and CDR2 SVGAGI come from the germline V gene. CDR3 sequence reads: CASSWEELHNEQFF. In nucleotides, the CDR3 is TGTGCCAGCAGTTGGGAGGAGCTTCACAATGAGCAGTTCTTC.